The clone carrying this TCR beta chain appeared a single time. Its antigen is unidentified. This specimen comes from a study of shared clonotypes between healthy human individuals. Study-wide points: In having few donors, the study represented limited genetic and exposure-history diversity. Sample collection involved blood only; tissue repertoires are likely different.

Produced via immunoSEQ multiplex PCR; TCRdb's table is partial and in-frame only. The sample lists 490,000 or so clones, over 65% occurring once. CDR3 length: 17 residues. The V gene end was trimmed by 4 bases and the J gene end by 0 bases; junction bases not matched to a gene: 8. CDR1 is SEHNR and CDR2 is FQNEAQ in the germline V gene (reference sequence). The TCR was taken from a woman aged 40 to 50 in good health. Some clones in this sample may be carry-over from other donors' samples. The specimen sequenced was PBMCs. The V and J genes are TRBV7-9 and TRBJ2-7; TRBD2 matches 11 bases. The CDR3 sequence: CASSSLAGGSPSYEQYF. The CDR3 coding sequence is TGTGCCAGCAGCTCCCTAGCGGGAGGATCCCCCTCCTACGAGCAGTACTTC.